The 21 T cell receptor beta chains listed next were all sequenced from one sample in a study of post-analysis software for immune sequencing data. Prepared TCR beta cDNA libraries contained unique molecular identifiers. TCRdb passed the PCR reads through MiXCR, listing each CDR3 protein once. The sample lists 380,000 or so distinct CDR3 sequences, around a third occurring once. Antigens of these TCRs are unknown. Study-wide results and caveats: Included in a set of about 5 TRBV segments more frequent in patients than controls were TRBV5-6, TRBV5-1 and TRBV20-1.

The specimen sequenced was blood. The origin of the receptors is a girl between 10 and 17 years old with multiple sclerosis.

This clonotype came up a few times. The V gene is TRBV5-6, the J gene TRBJ1-5; tentative D call: TRBD1 (5 bases). CDR3 length: 13 residues. V shed 4 bases and J shed 4 bases, with 9 bases lying between them. Per the germline V gene, CDR1 is SGHDT and CDR2 is YYEEEE. As DNA, the CDR3 is TGTGCCAGCAGCCGGGACGGAAATCAGCCCCAGCATTTT. Encoded protein: CASSRDGNQPQHF.

This clonotype was detected only a few times. The genes are TRBV29-1 and TRBJ2-1; TRBD1 matches at 8 bases. Germline loops: CDR1 SQVTM, CDR2 ANQGSEA. The length of the CDR3 is 17 residues. After removal of 0 bases from V and 0 bases from J, the junction contained 7 bases not matched to a gene. The DNA of the CDR3 is TGCAGCGTTGAAGATCTTCAGGGGGCGGACTCCTACAATGAGCAGTTCTTC. Protein: CSVEDLQGADSYNEQFF.

The chain joins TRBV3-1 to TRBJ2-2; D remains unclear. Deletions cut 0 bases from V and 5 bases from J, with 4 bases between. This CDR3 has 13 residues. Germline V gene lookup returns CDR1 LGHDT and CDR2 YNNKEL (reference sequence). CDR3 residues: CASSQEVTGELFF. As DNA, the CDR3 is TGTGCCAGCAGCCAAGAAGTTACCGGGGAGCTGTTTTTT.

The genes are TRBV7-2 and TRBJ2-5, with D possibly matching TRBD2 (6 bases). V was cut by 5 bases and J by 5 bases, with 24 bases left in between. The CDR3 is 17 residues long. Germline CDR1 SGHTA, CDR2 FQGNSA. The CDR3 is CASSPTIGAGHWETQYF. The CDR3 nucleotides read TGTGCCAGCAGCCCGACTATCGGGGCGGGGCACTGGGAGACCCAGTACTTC.

This clonotype was counted only a few times. This chain joins TRBV4-1 and TRBJ2-3; 7 bases line up with TRBD1. There are 16 residues in the CDR3. J lost 1 base, V lost 3 bases, and 7 bases had no gene match. Per germline, CDR1 MGHRA and CDR2 YSYEKL. Written as DNA, the CDR3 is TGCGCCAGCAGCCACAGACAGGGATGGGGCACAGATACGCAGTATTTT. Its protein is CASSHRQGWGTDTQYF.

The chain combines TRBV20-1 with TRBJ2-5, with D perhaps given as TRBD1 or TRBD2 (5 bases each). Germline CDR1 reads DFQATT; CDR2 reads SNEGSKA (reference sequence). The length of the CDR3 is 15 residues. Trimming shortened V by 2 bases and J by 7 bases, and 20 bases separated the two germline ends. The CDR3 region is CSARTQGGLVATQYF. The CDR3 DNA reads TGCAGTGCTAGAACCCAGGGCGGGCTAGTTGCGACCCAGTACTTC.

Comments on this clonotype: The junction shows a germline mismatch at one end, possibly a read error. The gene calls are TRBV4-3 and TRBJ2-7, with 10 bases matching TRBD1. The end of the DNA aligns better with TRBJ2-5, so the J call may be wrong. Germline loops: CDR1 LGHNA, CDR2 YSLEER. The CDR3 is made up of 13 amino acids. CDR3 residues: CAGSQDRGQTQYF. DNA for the CDR3: TGCGCCGGCAGCCAAGACAGGGGGCAGACCCAGTACTTC.

This chain connects TRBV12-3 or TRBV12-4 to TRBJ1-2, with D tentatively TRBD1 (5 bases). Trimming removed 5 bases at V and 1 base at J, with 8 bases between. This CDR3 is 13 amino acids long. CDR3 in DNA: TGTGCCAGCAGTCCCAGGGTTAACTATGGCTACACCTTC. This gives the protein CASSPRVNYGYTF.

The CDR3 DNA is TGTGCCAGCAGTTCCGGGACCTGGGAGGTGTACGAGCAGTACTTC. Translating it yields CASSSGTWEVYEQYF. J is TRBJ2-7 and V is TRBV28, with D possibly TRBD2 on 6 matching bases. The CDR3 has 15 residues. CDR1 MDHEN and CDR2 SYDVKM come from the germline V gene. The ends were cut back, 4 bases at V and 4 bases at J, with 17 bases in the middle.

The sample holds a few counts of this clonotype. The rearrangement joins TRBV7-8 to TRBJ2-1, with D tentatively TRBD2 (7 bases). V lost 4 bases and J 7 bases, leaving 20 bases between the germline ends. Looked up from germline, CDR1 is SGHVS and CDR2 is FQNEAQ. This CDR3 is 16 amino acids long. The CDR3 sequence: CASSSRSAGARNEQFF. The DNA for the CDR3 is TGTGCCAGCAGCTCACGCTCGGCGGGGGCCCGAAATGAGCAGTTCTTC.

The chain joins TRBV6-2 or TRBV6-3 to TRBJ2-3; 11 nucleotides match TRBD1. In germline, CDR1 is MNHEY, CDR2 SVGEGT. The CDR3 extends over 16 amino acids. V lost 6 bases, J lost 8 bases, and 13 bases stayed unmatched. As DNA, the CDR3 is TGTGCCAGCAGCCGAGGACAGGGGGCTTCTCCCAGTACGCAGTATTTT. It specifies CASSRGQGASPSTQYF.

The genes are TRBV7-8 and TRBJ1-5; a weak D match, TRBD1 (6 bases). Trimming removed 5 bases from V and 3 bases from J, with 11 bases in between. The V gene's germline CDR1 is SGHVS and CDR2 FQNEAQ. The CDR3 is made up of 14 amino acids. The CDR3 here is CASSRTVPNQPQHF. For the CDR3, the DNA is TGTGCCAGCAGCCGGACAGTTCCCAATCAGCCCCAGCATTTT.

The chain couples TRBV20-1 to TRBJ1-2; 7 bases match TRBD1. The V segment lost 6 bases and the J segment 3 bases; nucleotides outside the gene matches: 7. CDR1 is DFQATT and CDR2 is SNEGSKA in the germline V gene (reference sequence). The CDR3 length is 13 residues. DNA for the CDR3: TGCAGTGCCACGGCCGGGACAGACTATGGCTACACCTTC. Protein sequence: CSATAGTDYGYTF.

Details on this clonotype: One junction end does not reproduce the germline sequence, and a read error may be involved. The rearrangement uses TRBV3-1 and TRBJ2-1, with 9 bases lining up with TRBD2. This CDR3 spans 15 amino acids. Per germline, CDR1 LGHDT and CDR2 YNNKEL (reference sequence). In DNA form, the CDR3 reads TGTGCCAGCAGCCAGGGACTAGCTACATACAATGAGCAGGTCTTC. Translated, it gives CASSQGLATYNEQVF.

V usage is TRBV7-2 and J usage is TRBJ2-5; D is uncertain. The CDR3 sequence is 15 residues long. Germline V CDR1 and CDR2: SGHTA, FQGNSA. With 4 bases removed from V and 2 bases from J, the gap between germline ends came to 14 bases. For the CDR3, the DNA is TGTGCCAGCAGCTCGATTCCAGGAGAACAAGAGACCCAGTACTTC. Amino acids: CASSSIPGEQETQYF.

The chain employs TRBV5-1 and TRBJ2-1, with 8 positions matching TRBD2. Germline values: CDR1 SGHRS, CDR2 YFSETQ. The CDR3 sequence is 15 residues long. Trimming at V came to 5 bases and at J to 8 bases, leaving 12 bases not matched to a gene. CDR3 amino acids: CASRDARTSRDEQFF. The CDR3 DNA sequence: TGCGCCAGCAGGGACGCCCGGACTAGCCGGGATGAGCAGTTCTTC.

The gene calls are TRBV12-3 or TRBV12-4 and TRBJ2-3; 11 positions agree with TRBD2. The CDR3 loop spans 16 amino acids. Trimming at V came to 3 bases and at J to 2 bases, leaving 4 bases not matched to a gene. CDR3 amino acids: CASSLLAGGLTDTQYF. The CDR3 DNA sequence: TGTGCCAGCAGTTTGCTAGCGGGGGGCCTCACAGATACGCAGTATTTT.

This clonotype was observed a few times. This chain uses TRBV3-1 with TRBJ2-1; D possibly matches TRBD1 or TRBD2 (6 bases each). Trimming pared 4 bases from V and 3 bases from J, leaving 13 bases between. The CDR3 loop spans 15 amino acids. Germline loops: CDR1 LGHDT, CDR2 YNNKEL (reference sequence). CDR3 region: CASSPSGAVYNEQFF. For the CDR3, the DNA is TGTGCCAGCAGCCCATCGGGGGCCGTCTACAATGAGCAGTTCTTC.

This chain joins TRBV2 and TRBJ2-3, with D possibly being TRBD2 (6 bases). The V end lost 6 bases, the J end lost 5 bases, and 15 bases lay between the germline ends. Germline-derived CDR1 and CDR2 are SNHLY and FYNNEI. The CDR3 is 14 amino acids. The DNA of the CDR3 is TGTGCCAGCAGGTCCCGGGGGTTAAGAGATACGCAGTATTTT. This gives the protein CASRSRGLRDTQYF.

In the case of this clonotype: An end of the junction does not agree with germline; a read error may underlie this. For the CDR3, the DNA is TGTGCCAACTCACAAGACAGGGGGCGGATGGACAATGAGCAGTTCTTC. Its protein is CANSQDRGRMDNEQFF. The gene calls are TRBV18 and TRBJ2-1; 10 bases line up with TRBD1. The CDR3 has 16 residues. Germline CDR1 and CDR2: KGHSH and LQKENI.

This clonotype was recorded a few times. The chain uses TRBV20-1 and TRBJ2-7, with D possibly matching TRBD2 (6 bases). The CDR3 has 15 amino acids. CDR1 DFQATT and CDR2 SNEGSKA come from the germline V gene (reference sequence). The germline V and J ends were trimmed by 0 bases and 4 bases, with 16 bases remaining between them. DNA of the CDR3: TGCAGTGCTAGAGATATTGGGAGGACTGGTTACGAGCAGTACTTC. It yields the protein CSARDIGRTGYEQYF.